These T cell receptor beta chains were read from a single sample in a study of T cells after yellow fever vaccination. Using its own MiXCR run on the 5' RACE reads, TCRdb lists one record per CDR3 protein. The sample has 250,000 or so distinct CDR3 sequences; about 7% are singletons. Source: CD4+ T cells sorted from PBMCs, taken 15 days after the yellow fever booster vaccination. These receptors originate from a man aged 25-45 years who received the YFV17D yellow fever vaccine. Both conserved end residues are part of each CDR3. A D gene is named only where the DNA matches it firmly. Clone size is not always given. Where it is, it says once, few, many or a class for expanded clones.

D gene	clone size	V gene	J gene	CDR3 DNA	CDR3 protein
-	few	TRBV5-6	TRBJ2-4	TGTGCCAGCAGCTTGGTCCGGGGCAAAAACATTCAGTACTTC	CASSLVRGKNIQYF
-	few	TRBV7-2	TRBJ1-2	TGTGCCAGCAGCTCGCTCGTCGGGGGGGGCGGCTACACCTTC	CASSSLVGGGGYTF
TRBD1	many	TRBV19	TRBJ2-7	TGTGCCAGTAGCCTCGGGACAGTTTCCTACGAGCAGTACTTC	CASSLGTVSYEQYF
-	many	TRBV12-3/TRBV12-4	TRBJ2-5	TGTGCCAGCATACTCAGGGGACAAGAGACCCAGTACTTC	CASILRGQETQYF
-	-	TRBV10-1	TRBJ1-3	TGCGCCAGCATTACACAACGGGCAGGGATTGACCGAAAACGCACCATATATTTT	CASITQRAGIDRKRTIYF
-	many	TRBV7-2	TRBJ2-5	TGTGCCAGCAGCACCTCCTGGGAGACCCAGTACTTC	CASSTSWETQYF
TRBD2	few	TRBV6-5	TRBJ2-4	TGTGCCAGCAGTTACTCGGGGACGGGAGGCGCCAAAAACATTCAGTACTTC	CASSYSGTGGAKNIQYF
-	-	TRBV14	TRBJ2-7	TGTGCCAGCAGCCTCTCGTTGATCTACGAGCAGTACTTC	CASSLSLIYEQYF
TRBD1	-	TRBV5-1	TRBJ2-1	TGCGCCAGCAGCTTGGGGGACAGGGATCACAATGAGCAGTTCTTC	CASSLGDRDHNEQFF
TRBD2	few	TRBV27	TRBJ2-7	TGTGCCAGCAGTTTTTTGACTAGCGGGAGGTCGTCCTACGAGCAGTACTTC	CASSFLTSGRSSYEQYF
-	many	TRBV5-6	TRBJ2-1	TGTGCCAGCAGATCGAATCTCTACAATGAGCAGTTCTTC	CASRSNLYNEQFF
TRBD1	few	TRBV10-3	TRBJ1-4	TGTGCCATCAGGGCGGGACAGGGGAATGAAAAACTGTTTTTT	CAIRAGQGNEKLFF
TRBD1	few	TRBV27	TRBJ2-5	TGTGCCAGCAGATACCGTCTGACAGGGGAAGCGACCCAGTACTTC	CASRYRLTGEATQYF
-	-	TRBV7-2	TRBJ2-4	TGTGCCAGCAGCTTAGGGGGGAAAGGAAACATTCAGTACTTC	CASSLGGKGNIQYF
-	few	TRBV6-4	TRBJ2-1	TGTGCCAGCAGTGAGGGGACTGCTTCGGATGAGCAGTTCTTC	CASSEGTASDEQFF
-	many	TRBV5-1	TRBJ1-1	TGCGCCAGCAGCTTGGCCGGGGTAACTGAAGCTTTCTTT	CASSLAGVTEAFF
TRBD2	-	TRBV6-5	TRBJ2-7	TGTGCCAGCAGGGGGGGGGGAGACTACGAGCAGTACTTC	CASRGGGDYEQYF
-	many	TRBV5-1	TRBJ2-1	TGCGCCAGCAGTCGTACCGACCCCGGAGACAATGAGCAGTTCTTC	CASSRTDPGDNEQFF
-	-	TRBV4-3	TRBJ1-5	TGCGCCAGCAGCCAAGAATATAGGGTTAGTTATCAGCCCCAGCATTTT	CASSQEYRVSYQPQHF
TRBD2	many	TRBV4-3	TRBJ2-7	TGCGCCAGCAGCCAATCCGCTGTTGGCGGGAGTAGAGAGCAGTACTTC	CASSQSAVGGSREQYF
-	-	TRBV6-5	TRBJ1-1	TGTGCCACCCGGGACGGGCACACTGAAGCTTTCTTT	CATRDGHTEAFF
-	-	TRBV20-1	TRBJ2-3	TGCAGTGCTGGAGTGCCGGGACTGGGACTGGATACGCAGTATTTT	CSAGVPGLGLDTQYF
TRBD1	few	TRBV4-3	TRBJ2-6	TGCGCCAGCAGCCAAGAACAGGGGAACGTCCTGACTTTC	CASSQEQGNVLTF
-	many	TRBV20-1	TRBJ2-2	TGCAGTGCAGTGGAGGGAGGATGGACCGGGGAGCTGTTTTTT	CSAVEGGWTGELFF
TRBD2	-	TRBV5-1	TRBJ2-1	TGCGCCAGCCGCATAATAGCGGGAGGGCCTGGAAATGAGCAGTTCTTC	CASRIIAGGPGNEQFF
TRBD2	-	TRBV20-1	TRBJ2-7	TGCAGTGCTAGAGATCTAGCGGGAGCGGGAGAGCAGTACTTC	CSARDLAGAGEQYF
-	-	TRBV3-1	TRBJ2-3	TGTGCCAGCAGCCCCCACAGCGGGCGCACAGATACGCAGTATTTT	CASSPHSGRTDTQYF
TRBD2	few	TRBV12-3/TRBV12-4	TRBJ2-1	TGTGCCAGCAGTTTAGGGGGGACTAGCGGGATTAATGAGCAGTTCTTC	CASSLGGTSGINEQFF
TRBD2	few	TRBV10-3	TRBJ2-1	TGTGCCATCAGTGATGGGACTAGCGGGAGGGCCTCAGATGAGCAGTTCTTC	CAISDGTSGRASDEQFF
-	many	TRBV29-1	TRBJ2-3	TGCAGCGTCGCCGAGGATACGCAGTATTTT	CSVAEDTQYF
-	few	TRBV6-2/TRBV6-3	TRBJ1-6	TGTGCCAGCAGTTACTCGAAGCGTGGAACCTATAATTCACCCCTCCACTTT	CASSYSKRGTYNSPLHF
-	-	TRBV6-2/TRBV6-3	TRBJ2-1	TGTGCCAGCAGTTACTTACTAGCAGGTCCTAATGAGCAGTTCTTC	CASSYLLAGPNEQFF
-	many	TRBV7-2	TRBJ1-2	TGTGCCAGCAGCTTAGATCTCCCGATGGGCTATGGCTACACCTTC	CASSLDLPMGYGYTF
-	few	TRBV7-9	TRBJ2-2	TGTGCCAGCAGGACTAGTTCCGGGGAGCTGTTTTTT	CASRTSSGELFF
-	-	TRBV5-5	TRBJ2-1	TGTGCCAGCAGCTTGGCGGGGACTGGTAACAATGAGCAGTTCTTC	CASSLAGTGNNEQFF
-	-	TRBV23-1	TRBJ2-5	TGCGCCAGCACAAAGTGGAAGACCCAGTACTTC	CASTKWKTQYF
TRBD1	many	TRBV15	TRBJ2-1	TGTGCCACCAGCAGAGAAACAGGGGCCAATGAGCAGTTCTTC	CATSRETGANEQFF
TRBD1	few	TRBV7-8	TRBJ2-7	TGTGCCAGCAGCTCGCAAGGACAGGATCTTGCCTACGAGCAGTACTTC	CASSSQGQDLAYEQYF
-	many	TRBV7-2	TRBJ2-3	TGTGCCAGCAGCCCCGATAGCGGATACAGCACAGATACGCAGTATTTT	CASSPDSGYSTDTQYF
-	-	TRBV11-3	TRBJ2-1	TGTGCCAGCAGCCGAGAGGGTAGCAATGAGCAGTTCTTC	CASSREGSNEQFF
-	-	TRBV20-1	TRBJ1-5	TGCAGTGTCCCACCTCAGTTTCTTAATAGCAATCAGCCCCAGCATTTT	CSVPPQFLNSNQPQHF
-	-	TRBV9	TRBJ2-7	TGTGCCAGCAGCGTAGGGGAAAGGGCCTACGAGCAGTACTTC	CASSVGERAYEQYF
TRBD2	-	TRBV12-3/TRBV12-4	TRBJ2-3	TGTGCCAGCAGTTTGCTAGCGGGAGGTGAAGATACGCAGTATTTT	CASSLLAGGEDTQYF
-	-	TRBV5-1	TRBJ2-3	TGCGCCAGCAGTAATGGGCCCCTCCCCACAGATACGCAGTATTTT	CASSNGPLPTDTQYF
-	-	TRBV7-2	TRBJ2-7	TGTGCCAGCAGCACGAGCCTTTCCTACGAGCAGTACTTC	CASSTSLSYEQYF
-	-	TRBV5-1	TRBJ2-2	TGCGCCAGCAGCCCTCTGGCGCTCGCGAACACCGGGGAGCTGTTTTTT	CASSPLALANTGELFF
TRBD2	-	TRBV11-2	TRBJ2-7	TGTGCCAGCAGCCTGCGAAGCGGGAGGGCCCCGGCCGGGCAATACGAGCAGTACTTC	CASSLRSGRAPAGQYEQYF
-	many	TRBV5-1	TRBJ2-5	TGCGCCAGCAGCTCGGACGGCCCGCAAGAGACCCAGTACTTC	CASSSDGPQETQYF
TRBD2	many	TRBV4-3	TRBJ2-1	TGCGCCAGCAGCCAGCTACTAGCGGGAGTCAATGAGCAGTTCTTC	CASSQLLAGVNEQFF